The rows below give T cell receptor beta chains drawn from one sample of a study of siplizumab effects on memory and regulatory T cells. Using immunoSEQ multiplex PCR, the repertoire was profiled, and TCRdb retains in-frame clones only, with some absent. The sample includes some 100,000 clones, about 91% of them seen just once. Sequenced: Tregs sorted from blood. These receptors were collected from a human donor in good health. Each CDR3 is given with its conserved first and last residue. The D gene is left open where the match is weak. Clone size appears in some rows only: once, few, many, or a class for an expanded clone.

TRBV6-5,few,TRBJ1-5,TRBD1,TGTGCCAGCAGCTCAGGGACAGGGGTTCAGCCCCAGCATTTT,CASSSGTGVQPQHF
TRBV6-5,.,TRBJ2-3,TRBD2,TGTGCCAGCAGTTACAGTCTAGCGGGGGGCACAGATACGCAGTATTTT,CASSYSLAGGTDTQYF
TRBV6-6,.,TRBJ2-2,.,TGTGCCAGCAGTTATCTTATTGTGGTAAACGTCGGGGAGCTGTTTTTT,CASSYLIVVNVGELFF
TRBV19,.,TRBJ2-7,.,TGTGCCAGTAGGATACAGGGTAGGGGGTCCTACGAGCAGTACTTC,CASRIQGRGSYEQYF
TRBV28,.,TRBJ1-6,.,TGTGCCAGCAACCGAATTGGTTCACCCCTCCACTTT,CASNRIGSPLHF
TRBV9,.,TRBJ2-3,TRBD1,TGTGCCAGCAGCGTAAGACCCGGGACAGGGCCCACACCGGAGAGCACAGATACGCAGTATTTT,CASSVRPGTGPTPESTDTQYF
TRBV25-1,.,TRBJ2-7,TRBD1,TGTGCCAGCAGTAGAGCCGGGACAGGAGGTTTCCACGAGCAGTACTTC,CASSRAGTGGFHEQYF
TRBV7-2,.,TRBJ2-7,TRBD1,TGTGCCAGCAGGGGACAGGGCTACTACGAGCAGTACTTC,CASRGQGYYEQYF
TRBV27,.,TRBJ1-2,TRBD1,TGTGCCAGCAGTTATCAAGACAGGGGACGTCATGGCTACACCTTC,CASSYQDRGRHGYTF
TRBV18,once,TRBJ2-5,.,TGTGCCAGCTCACCGACCGGGACGCTCCAAGAGACCCAGTACTTC,CASSPTGTLQETQYF